The clone carrying this T cell receptor (beta chain) was counted a single time. Its matching antigen is unknown. Method: immunoSEQ multiplex PCR; TCRdb's copy keeps in-frame clones and lacks some. The table lists some 43,000 clones, around 89% of them singletons. The data stem from a study of neoadjuvant nivolumab and ipilimumab in lung cancer. On the study more broadly: The combination arm added day-1 ipilimumab 1 mg/kg to nivolumab 3 mg/kg on days 1, 15, 29.

This CDR3 is 15 amino acids long. Trimming removed 0 bases from V and 6 bases from J, with 12 bases in between. Per the germline V gene, CDR1 is SGHRS and CDR2 is YFSETQ. General study points: From pretherapy to surgery, tumor richness and clonality rose with dual therapy. Compared with tumor-adjacent uninvolved lung, resected tumors showed greater richness and clonality. Resected-tumor TCR richness correlated positively with pretherapy blood richness.

The origin of this receptor is an adult with non-small cell lung cancer. Some clones in this sample may be carry-over from other donors' samples. The material sequenced was blood, taken before neoadjuvant nivolumab, alone or with ipilimumab. This sequence joins TRBV5-1 and TRBJ2-2; D is ambiguous. In DNA form, the CDR3 reads TGCGCCAGCAGCTTGGAAGGTAGCCAAGCCGGGGAGCTGTTTTTT. Its translation: CASSLEGSQAGELFF. Filled out from reference TRBV5-1 and TRBJ2-2, the complete variable domain reads KAGVTQTPRYLIKTRGQQVTLSCSPISGHRSVSWYQQTPGQGLQFLFEYFSETQRNKGNFPGRFSGRQFSNSRSEMNVSTLELGDSALYLCASSLEGSQAGELFFGEGSRLTVL.